What follows is one T cell receptor (beta chain) and its context. The antigen is unknown. The same CDR3 arises from other DNA sequences in this sample as well. As defined, naive CD8 cells were CD45RO-negative and positively selected for CCR7, with terminally differentiated effector memory CD45RA+ cells excluded. Profiled with immunoSEQ multiplex PCR; TCRdb holds only in-frame clones, not every one. This table holds about 2,100,000 clones, 93% found once. The source of the sample is a study of shared clonotypes between healthy human individuals. Study-level findings and limits: Against clonotypes common to all four donors, non-shared ones had lower generation probabilities. A handful of donors held around 5% of naive CD4 clonotypes in common. The diversity represented, both genetic and in exposure history, was limited by few donors.

This CDR3 contains 13 residues. Germline V gene data show CDR1 as SGDLS and CDR2 as YYNGEE. The V gene end was trimmed by 3 bases and the J gene end by 5 bases; junction bases not matched to a gene: 4. The chain employs TRBV9 and TRBJ1-1, with 7 bases identical to TRBD1. The sample comprised naive CD8+ T cells from PBMCs. This TCR came from a man between 18 and 35 years old in good health. Some clones in this sample may be carry-over from other donors' samples. The CDR3 here is CASSEQGGTEAFF. CDR3 sequence (DNA): TGTGCCAGCAGCGAGCAGGGGGGGACTGAAGCTTTCTTT.